One and the same sample provided the 9 T cell receptor beta chains below, sequenced in a study of T cells after yellow fever vaccination. MiXCR was run by TCRdb on the 5' RACE reads, yielding one entry per CDR3 protein. The table has fewer than 150,000 distinct CDR3 sequences, 6.5% to 8.5% seen once. This material consisted of CD4+ T cells sorted from PBMCs, taken 5 days after the yellow fever booster vaccination. The receptors were sampled from a young man who received the YFV17D yellow fever vaccine.

This clonotype was counted ten times or more. The chain is built from TRBV11-2 and TRBJ1-2, with 7 positions matching TRBD1. Unmatched junction bases numbered 5, after V lost 4 bases and J lost 3 bases. The V gene's germline CDR1 is SGHAT and CDR2 FQNNGV. The CDR3 spans 14 residues. Here the CDR3 DNA reads TGTGCCAGCAGCTCCTCAGGGGGGGACTATGGCTACACCTTC. It is translated as CASSSSGGDYGYTF.

With regard to this clonotype: A much larger clone differs from this one at a single base, so this may be a read error. The rearrangement joins TRBV12-3 or TRBV12-4 to TRBJ2-3; no reliable D call. The CDR3 has 15 residues. Deletions cut 6 bases from V and 2 bases from J, with 15 bases between. This chain's CDR3 is CASRASGQTTDTQYF. The DNA for the CDR3 is TGTGCCAGCAGGGCCTCGGGCCAAACCACAGATACGCAGTATTTT.

The chain links TRBV5-4 to TRBJ1-1, with D maybe TRBD1 (5 bases). Germline CDR1 is SGHNT and CDR2 is YYREEE (reference sequence). V was trimmed by 2 bases and J by 2 bases, leaving 13 bases between them. CDR3 length equals 15 residues. The CDR3 DNA reads as TGTGCCAGCAGCTTCCCCCCGGGGCCTAACACTGAAGCTTTCTTT. Residues: CASSFPPGPNTEAFF.

Many counts were recorded for this clonotype. The J gene is TRBJ2-1, the V gene TRBV7-2, with 11 bases matching TRBD2. There are 15 residues in the CDR3. With 2 bases clipped from V and 8 bases from J, the junction kept 5 bases outside the gene matches. The germline V gene has CDR1 SGHTA and CDR2 FQGNSA. The CDR3, as DNA: TGTGCCAGCAGCTTACTCGGGACTAGCGGTGATGAGCAGTTCTTC. Amino acid sequence: CASSLLGTSGDEQFF.

Many counts were recorded for this clonotype. The chain combines TRBV10-3 with TRBJ1-5, with 12 nucleotides matching TRBD1. CDR1 is ENHRY and CDR2 is SYGVKD in the germline V gene. The CDR3 has 16 residues. V was clipped by 0 bases and J by 8 bases; unmatched bases: 5. This CDR3 is CAISESVGQGAKPQHF. The CDR3 DNA reads TGTGCCATCAGTGAGTCTGTGGGACAGGGGGCTAAGCCCCAGCATTTT.

At least ten counts were recorded for this clonotype. In DNA form, the CDR3 reads TGCGCCAGCAGCCCCCTAGGGGCCTCCAATGAGCAGTTCTTC. Translating gives CASSPLGASNEQFF. The chain recombines TRBV5-1 with TRBJ2-1, with D perhaps TRBD1 (5 bases). Germline V gene lookup returns CDR1 SGHRS and CDR2 YFSETQ. The CDR3 is made up of 14 amino acids. The germline V and J ends were trimmed by 4 bases and 6 bases, with 14 bases remaining between them.

V is TRBV19 and J is TRBJ1-5; the D gene is possibly TRBD1 (5 bases). Trimming shortened V by 5 bases and J by 4 bases, and 27 bases separated the two germline ends. Germline CDR1 is LNHDA and CDR2 is SQIVND (reference sequence). The CDR3 spans 19 residues. The CDR3 sequence: CASSPRGDVLGRPNQPQHF. The CDR3, as DNA: TGTGCCAGTAGTCCTCGAGGGGACGTCCTGGGGCGGCCTAATCAGCCCCAGCATTTT.

This clonotype was seen many times. V usage is TRBV25-1 and J usage is TRBJ1-1; TRBD1 aligns across 9 bases. The CDR3 extends over 13 amino acids. V shed 10 bases, J shed 3 bases, and the junction held 6 bases outside the gene matches. Looked up from germline, CDR1 is MGHDK and CDR2 is SYGVNS. The CDR3 DNA sequence: TGTGCCACAAAACAGGGGGCTCACACTGAAGCTTTCTTT. It yields the protein CATKQGAHTEAFF. Full variable domain (outside the CDR3, taken from reference TRBV25-1 and TRBJ1-1): EADIYQTPRYLVIGTGKKITLECSQTMGHDKMYWYQQDPGMELHLIHYSYGVNSTEKGDLSSESTVSRIRTEHFPLTLESARPSHTSQYLCATKQGAHTEAFFGQGTRLTVV.

In the case of this clonotype: It may be a read error: a sequence one base away is much more abundant. No conserved phenylalanine or tryptophan ends this CDR3, so it is likely a read error. The chain combines TRBV5-1 with TRBJ2-1; TRBD2 aligns across 7 bases. Trimming took 0 bases from V and 5 from J; bases not matched to a gene: 5. CDR1 is SGHRS and CDR2 is YFSETQ in the germline V gene. The CDR3 has 15 amino acids. The CDR3 spells CASSLAAGTHNEQFL. The CDR3 coding sequence is TGCGCCAGCAGCTTGGCAGCGGGAACTCACAATGAGCAGTTCCTC.